This is a list of T cell receptor beta chains from one sample in a study of graft-versus-host responses after intestinal transplantation. Sequencing was performed with immunoSEQ multiplex PCR; in TCRdb, only in-frame clones are kept and a portion is missing. The data show about 89,000 clones, about 92% seen once. The antigens for these receptors are not known. The specimen was unstimulated CD8+ T cells sorted from spleen or lymph node cells, collected before intestinal transplant. These receptors came from a human donor who received an intestinal transplant. Each CDR3 is given with its conserved first and last residue. D genes are given only for firm matches. For some rows the clone size is stated as once, few or many, or as a class when expanded; others skip it.

>TRBJ2-1|NA|TRBV4-3|NA
TGCGCCAGCAGCCCCGAGGGGGTAACCTCCTACAATGAGCAGTTCTTC
CASSPEGVTSYNEQFF
>TRBJ2-7|TRBD1|TRBV7-9|NA
TGTGCCAGCAGCTACCCGCGGACAGGCCACGAGCAGTACTTC
CASSYPRTGHEQYF
>TRBJ1-1|NA|TRBV9|NA
TGTGCCAGCAGCGTAGCTTGGGGCAGAATTGACTCTGAAGCTTTCTTT
CASSVAWGRIDSEAFF
>TRBJ1-4|NA|TRBV6-4|NA
TGTGCCAGAGCTCGGGGGAGGATGGATGAAAAACTGTTTTTT
CARARGRMDEKLFF
>TRBJ2-5|TRBD2|TRBV9|NA
TGTGCCAGCAGCTCACAGCTAGCGGGGGACGCCCCCTCGTACCAAGAGACCCAGTACTTC
CASSSQLAGDAPSYQETQYF
>TRBJ1-1|TRBD1|TRBV27|NA
TGTGCCAGCAGTCGTCCCGGGACAGGGGACACTGAAGCTTTCTTT
CASSRPGTGDTEAFF
>TRBJ1-1|TRBD1|TRBV4-3|once
TGCGCCAGCAGCCGTACCGGGACAGGCGCCAGGAACACTGAAGCTTTCTTT
CASSRTGTGARNTEAFF
>TRBJ2-3|TRBD1|TRBV9|NA
TGTGCCAGCAGCGCGCAGGGGGACAGGGCTTACACAGATACGCAGTATTTT
CASSAQGDRAYTDTQYF
>TRBJ2-7|TRBD2|TRBV5-1|NA
TGCGCCAGCAGCTTGGTGCCCGGGGGGGCTCAGGAGCAGTACTTC
CASSLVPGGAQEQYF
>TRBJ2-7|NA|TRBV6-5|NA
TGTGCCAGCAGTCTTGGACAGGGAGGGTCCTACGAGCAGTACTTC
CASSLGQGGSYEQYF
>TRBJ1-1|NA|TRBV14|once
TGTGCCAGCAGCCAAGAATGGGGTACAGGGATAGGGAACACTGAAGCTTTCTTT
CASSQEWGTGIGNTEAFF
>TRBJ2-7|TRBD1|TRBV4-3|NA
TGCGCCAGCAGCCAAGATGCCCAGGGGGAAGACGAGCAGTACTTC
CASSQDAQGEDEQYF
>TRBJ2-1|TRBD1|TRBV27|NA
TGTGCCAGCAGCCCAGGACAGGGGTTCGATGAGCAGTTCTTC
CASSPGQGFDEQFF
>TRBJ2-5|TRBD1|TRBV7-2|NA
TGTGCCAGCAGCTTTGGACAGGGGGCCGAGACCCAGTACTTC
CASSFGQGAETQYF
>TRBJ1-3|NA|TRBV7-2|NA
TGTGCCAGCAGCTTAGGTAGCTCTGGAAACACCATATATTTT
CASSLGSSGNTIYF
>TRBJ2-3|TRBD2|TRBV4-3|NA
TGCGCCAGCAGCCAAGAAATAGTGAGCGGGGGGGCGGCAGATACGCAGTATTTT
CASSQEIVSGGAADTQYF
>TRBJ2-5|NA|TRBV7-6|NA
TGTGCCAGCAGCTCCTCCCTGGGGAGCCAAGAGACCCAGTACTTC
CASSSSLGSQETQYF
>TRBJ2-7|NA|TRBV10-3|NA
TGTGCCACCCGGGACTCCTACGAGCAGTACTTC
CATRDSYEQYF
>TRBJ2-3|NA|TRBV7-6|NA
TGTGCCAGCAGCTCTACAGATACGCAGTATTTT
CASSSTDTQYF
>TRBJ2-7|NA|TRBV7-6|NA
TGTGCCAGCAGCTTAGGGGAGCGGAACTACGAGCAGTACTTC
CASSLGERNYEQYF
>TRBJ1-1|NA|TRBV11-2|NA
TGTGCCACTTCGTGGGCCCCGGGGTCCACTGAAGCTTTCTTT
CATSWAPGSTEAFF
>TRBJ2-1|TRBD1|TRBV4-3|NA
TGCGCCAGCAGCCAAGCCGCAGGGGGTTCCTACAATGAGCAGTTCTTC
CASSQAAGGSYNEQFF
>TRBJ2-5|TRBD2|TRBV30|NA
TGTGCCTGGAGTCCGGGAGGAGAGACCCAGTACTTC
CAWSPGGETQYF
>TRBJ1-1|TRBD1|TRBV7-2|NA
TGTGCCAGCAGCGAGACAGGGGTGTACACTGAAGCTTTCTTT
CASSETGVYTEAFF
>TRBJ1-2|NA|TRBV29-1|NA
TGCAGCGTTGAGCGTGGGGAGTCTAACTATGGCTACACCTTC
CSVERGESNYGYTF
>TRBJ2-7|TRBD2|TRBV7-9|NA
TGTGCCAGCAGCGCCGGGACTAGCTTCACCTACGAGCAGTACTTC
CASSAGTSFTYEQYF
>TRBJ1-4|TRBD1|TRBV7-9|NA
TGTGCCAGCAGCTCCGGACAGGATGAAAAACTGTTTTTT
CASSSGQDEKLFF
>TRBJ1-1|TRBD1|TRBV29-1|NA
TGCAGCGTGAGACCCGGGACAGGGTCTACTGAAGCTTTCTTT
CSVRPGTGSTEAFF
>TRBJ2-2|NA|TRBV19|NA
TGTGCCAGTAGTACCCCCGGGAGATTCGTGACCGGGGAGCTGTTTTTT
CASSTPGRFVTGELFF
>TRBJ2-3|NA|TRBV9|NA
TGTGCCAGCAGCGTAGCATCAGGGTCCACAGATACGCAGTATTTT
CASSVASGSTDTQYF
>TRBJ2-7|NA|TRBV4-3|NA
TGCGCCAGCAGCCAAGTTGCCAGCTCCTACGAGCAGTACTTC
CASSQVASSYEQYF
>TRBJ1-4|NA|TRBV4-3|NA
TGCGCCAGCAGCCAAGATCATGGCTTCTCGTTACCAACTAATGAAAAACTGTTTTTT
CASSQDHGFSLPTNEKLFF
>TRBJ1-2|NA|TRBV5-6|NA
TGTGCCAGCAACTCGGACAGCAGGAACTATGGCTACACCTTC
CASNSDSRNYGYTF
>TRBJ2-3|NA|TRBV19|NA
TGTGCCAGTAGTATCAAGGGGCCCACAGATACGCAGTATTTT
CASSIKGPTDTQYF
>TRBJ2-3|NA|TRBV7-2|NA
TGTGCCAGCGTTCCAGAGGAGGGGGGGCACACAGATACGCAGTATTTT
CASVPEEGGHTDTQYF
>TRBJ2-3|NA|TRBV6-5|NA
TGTGCCAGCAGTTACTCGGCATTCTTCACAGATACGCAGTATTTT
CASSYSAFFTDTQYF
>TRBJ2-6|TRBD1|TRBV27|NA
TGTGCCAGCAGTAGCCTATTACCGGGACAGGGGGCGTCTGGGGCCAACGTCCTGACTTTC
CASSSLLPGQGASGANVLTF
>TRBJ2-7|TRBD1|TRBV13|NA
TGTGCCAGCACCGCAGGGGGCCACGAGCAGTACTTC
CASTAGGHEQYF
>TRBJ2-7|TRBD2|TRBV4-2|NA
TGTGCCAGCAGCCAAGAATGGGGCCGGGGGGGACTCGTCTACGAGCAGTACTTC
CASSQEWGRGGLVYEQYF
>TRBJ2-1|TRBD2|TRBV30|NA
TGTGCCTGGAAACGATTGTCCAGCGGGGGGGCCAAGTACAATGAGCAGTTCTTC
CAWKRLSSGGAKYNEQFF
>TRBJ2-1|NA|TRBV27|NA
TGTGCCAGCAGTTTACGGGCGGGGCTTTCTAATGAGCAGTTCTTC
CASSLRAGLSNEQFF
>TRBJ2-2|NA|TRBV21-1|NA
TGTGCCAGCAGCAAATTCCGTAGCGGGGTTAACACCGGGGAGCTGTTTTTT
CASSKFRSGVNTGELFF
>TRBJ2-6|NA|TRBV6-4|NA
TGTGCCAGCAGTCTCCCCCCACAGGGCTCTGGGGCCAACGTCCTGACTTTC
CASSLPPQGSGANVLTF
>TRBJ2-7|TRBD2|TRBV4-3|NA
TGCGCCAGCAGCCAAGAGCTAGCGGGGGTATACGAGCAGTACTTC
CASSQELAGVYEQYF
>TRBJ2-1|TRBD1|TRBV19|once
TGTGCCAGTAGTATACCCCCGGGACAGGGGGCTCGCAATGAGCAGTTCTTC
CASSIPPGQGARNEQFF
>TRBJ2-7|NA|TRBV4-3|NA
TGCGCCAGCAGCGCTAGCCGGGCTTACGAGCAGTACTTC
CASSASRAYEQYF
>TRBJ2-1|TRBD2|TRBV19|few
TGTGCCAGTAGTATGGGACTAGCGGGGGGAAATGAGCAGTTCTTC
CASSMGLAGGNEQFF
>TRBJ1-2|TRBD1|TRBV30|NA
TGTGCCTGGAATGATGGACAGGGGCCTAACTATGGCTACACCTTC
CAWNDGQGPNYGYTF